The 10 T cell receptor beta chains listed next were all sequenced from one sample in a study of identical twins. Each CDR3 protein gets one entry after TCRdb re-called the 5' RACE reads with MiXCR. This table has about 1.7 million distinct CDR3 sequences, roughly 35% appearing once. Sequencing used cord blood. These TCRs come from a newborn girl in good health.

This clonotype showed up just a few times. This chain joins TRBV12-3 or TRBV12-4 and TRBJ2-3, with 11 nucleotides matching TRBD2. This CDR3 is 15 amino acids long. The V segment lost 5 bases and the J segment 6 bases; nucleotides outside the gene matches: 7. CDR3 sequence: CASSGIAGGPDTQYF. CDR3 nucleotide sequence: TGTGCCAGCAGTGGTATAGCGGGGGGGCCGGATACGCAGTATTTT.

The chain combines TRBV6-1 with TRBJ1-5, with 8 bases aligning to TRBD1. The V and J ends lost 2 bases and 3 bases, in that order; junction bases with no gene match: 6. The CDR3 consists of 16 residues. Germline loops: CDR1 MNHNS, CDR2 SASEGT. The CDR3 coding sequence is TGTGCCAGCAGTGAATGGGCAGGGGGCAACAATCAGCCCCAGCATTTT. This gives the protein CASSEWAGGNNQPQHF.

The chain joins TRBV5-5 to TRBJ2-5; D unclear. CDR3 length: 15 residues. CDR1 and CDR2 from the germline V gene are SGHKS and YYEKEE (reference sequence). Trimming removed 2 bases from V and 4 bases from J, with 15 bases in between. The CDR3 bases are TGTGCCAGCAGCTTAGTTCCCGCAGAGAGAGAGACCCAGTACTTC. This translates into CASSLVPAERETQYF.

The chain links TRBV24-1 to TRBJ2-1; D is unclear. Germline values: CDR1 KGHDR, CDR2 SFDVKD. Deletions cut 0 bases from V and 8 bases from J, with 4 bases between. The CDR3 runs to 12 residues. The CDR3 reads CATSDLGHEQFF. The CDR3 DNA follows: TGTGCCACCAGTGATTTGGGGCATGAGCAGTTCTTC.

This clonotype was observed at least ten times. The rearrangement links TRBV29-1 to TRBJ2-7; D might be TRBD1 (5 bases). This CDR3 is 12 amino acids long. Trimming removed 3 bases at V and 4 bases at J, with 10 bases between. Germline CDR1 reads SQVTM; CDR2 reads ANQGSEA. In DNA, the CDR3 is TGCAGCGTTGACGGACACCTATACGAGCAGTACTTC. Translated, it gives CSVDGHLYEQYF.

The chain recombines TRBV2 with TRBJ1-4, with a weak D call TRBD1 (5 bases). The CDR3 is 13 residues long. Germline assignment: CDR1 SNHLY and CDR2 FYNNEI. The ends were cut back, 9 bases at V and 3 bases at J, with 11 bases in the middle. The DNA of the CDR3 is TGTGCCAGTGGGGGGATATCTAATGAAAAACTGTTTTTT. This codes for CASGGISNEKLFF.

This clonotype was detected ten times or more. This chain joins TRBV15 and TRBJ2-3, with D uncertain. There are 14 residues in the CDR3. CDR1 and CDR2 (germline): LNHNV, YYDKDF (reference sequence). V dropped 5 bases and J dropped 2 bases, with 11 bases sitting between them. The CDR3 region has the DNA TGTGCCACCAGCGAAGATTTTTACACAGATACGCAGTATTTT. It is translated as CATSEDFYTDTQYF.

This clonotype was found many times. The CDR3 loop is CASSLGTRYNEQFF. The CDR3 DNA reads TGTGCCAGCAGCTTAGGGACCAGATACAATGAGCAGTTCTTC. The chain uses TRBV7-2 and TRBJ2-1; no definite D call. The CDR3 runs 14 residues. Per the germline V gene, CDR1 is SGHTA and CDR2 is FQGNSA. V gave up 1 base and J gave up 4 bases, with 8 bases separating them.

V gene TRBV9 combines with J gene TRBJ2-3; the D gene is possibly TRBD2 (6 bases). The CDR3 is made up of 16 amino acids. From germline, CDR1 is SGDLS and CDR2 YYNGEE. V was shortened by 0 bases and J by 0 bases, with 11 bases between the two germline ends. CDR3 residues: CASSVAPGESTDTQYF. DNA for the CDR3: TGTGCCAGCAGCGTAGCCCCGGGGGAGAGCACAGATACGCAGTATTTT.

This clonotype was detected a few times. V is TRBV28 and J is TRBJ2-7; 7 bases line up with TRBD2. Germline CDR1 reads MDHEN; CDR2 reads SYDVKM. This CDR3 comprises 13 residues. Unmatched junction bases numbered 4, after V lost 3 bases and J lost 5 bases. CDR3 in DNA: TGTGCCAGCAGTTTCGGGGGGAGAGACGAGCAGTACTTC. The encoded protein is CASSFGGRDEQYF.